This T cell receptor (beta chain) was sequenced during a study of blood T cells in healthy people across ages. Study-level points and caveats: The percentage of naive T cells correlated strongly with TCR beta diversity.

The junction had 9 bases not matched to a gene; V was cut back by 8 bases and J by 4 bases. Looked up from germline, CDR1 is SNHLY and CDR2 is FYNNEI. CDR3 length: 16 residues. Sample donors were healthy Caucasian individuals that came from Russia, aged about 6 to 100. Next came a second PCR, run for about 6 to 12 cycles, which used a sample-barcoded 5' primer along with a J-beta primer mix. Every individual sample yielded 2.5 million or more paired-end reads (each containing CDR3). Each CDR3 protein gets one entry after TCRdb re-called the 5' RACE reads with MiXCR. This table holds more than 1.4 million distinct CDR3 sequences, 42% found once. Worth noting for this clonotype: Its specificity is not known.

The chain uses TRBV2 and TRBJ2-1, with TRBD2 identical over 12 bases. Sequenced sample: blood. The origin of this receptor is a woman between 18 and 29 years old in good health. CDR3 bases: TGTGCCAGCGAGGCCCCAGGACTAGCGGGATACAATGAGCAGTTCTTC. Translating it yields CASEAPGLAGYNEQFF.